The clone carrying this T cell receptor beta chain was detected ten times or more. What it binds is unknown. It was RNA transcripts that yielded the amplified TCR beta CDR3 regions. When the TCR CDR3 underwent first-round RT-PCR, the HTBI primer set was used. MiXCR, applied by TCRdb to the multiplex PCR reads, yields one record per CDR3 protein. The repertoire includes fewer than 750,000 distinct CDR3 sequences, approximately 15% of them detected once, and around 4.5% sits in the top ten. The CDR3 consists of 14 residues. Trimming shortened V by 1 base and J by 0 bases, and 6 bases separated the two germline ends. The V gene's germline CDR1 is LNHDA and CDR2 SQIVND (reference sequence). The diagnoses drew upon clinical symptoms, serum thyroxine and TRAb, thyroid ultrasound and orbital computed tomography. PBMCs were sourced from roughly 10 ml fresh peripheral blood. These data come from a study of T cells in Graves' hyperthyroidism and ophthalmopathy.

Study conclusions and caveats: Most thyroid clonotypes expanded above 0.001 were also detected in blood. The model identified upcoming ophthalmopathy a median approximately six months ahead of onset.

The gene calls are TRBV19 and TRBJ1-1; D uncertain. Sequencing was carried out using blood. The source is a woman in her forties with Graves' ophthalmopathy. The CDR3, as DNA: TGTGCCAGTAGTATAGGTCCCATGAACACTGAAGCTTTCTTT. Translated: CASSIGPMNTEAFF.